This passage covers 6 T cell receptor beta chains from one sample sequenced in a study of cytomegalovirus exposure and HLA in healthy donors. Primers for the PCR totalled 60 Vbeta and 13 Jbeta. The table came from immunoSEQ multiplex PCR; TCRdb's copy has only in-frame clones and leaves some out. The sample contains about 160,000 clones, 80% to 90% of which appear only once. Sequencing input: PBMCs. These receptors were obtained from a male donor in good health and CMV-seronegative.

The chain recombines TRBV19 with TRBJ2-3; D is possibly TRBD2 (6 bases). The germline CDR1 and CDR2 sequences are LNHDA and SQIVND (reference sequence). This CDR3 comprises 11 residues. The germline V and J ends were trimmed by 10 bases and 8 bases, with 13 bases remaining between them. CDR3 nucleotides: TGTGCCACCTCATCTAGCGCTACGCAGTATTTT. Protein product: CATSSSATQYF.

In this sample, this clone turned up once. The chain combines TRBV28 with TRBJ1-5; a possible D gene is TRBD1 (6 bases). Germline V gene data show CDR1 as MDHEN and CDR2 as SYDVKM. The CDR3 consists of 17 residues. Trimming cost V 3 bases and J 1 base, with 16 bases left between them. CDR3 nucleotides: TGTGCCAGCAGTTTGGGAGGGGGGGAGCTCAGCAATCAGCCCCAGCATTTT. Residues: CASSLGGGELSNQPQHF.

V gene TRBV15 combines with J gene TRBJ2-7; D is ambiguous. The V end lost 2 bases, the J end lost 5 bases, and 13 bases lay between the germline ends. This CDR3 is built from 14 residues. Germline V gene lookup returns CDR1 LNHNV and CDR2 YYDKDF (reference sequence). CDR3 region: CATSRLIVRDEQYF. CDR3 in DNA: TGTGCCACCAGCAGACTGATCGTCCGGGACGAGCAGTACTTC.

The rearrangement uses TRBV30 and TRBJ2-7, with TRBD1 as a possible D gene (6 bases). This CDR3 is 12 amino acids long. Germline CDR1 is GTSNPN and CDR2 is SVGIG (reference sequence). Trimming cost V 5 bases and J 2 bases, with 10 bases left between them. The CDR3 DNA reads TGTGCCTGGCTGACAGGAGCCTACGAGCAGTACTTC. Its translation: CAWLTGAYEQYF.

The V call is TRBV5-4, the J call TRBJ1-1; D might be TRBD1 (6 bases). The CDR3 runs 14 residues. Per germline, CDR1 SGHNT and CDR2 YYREEE (reference sequence). V was clipped by 6 bases and J by 3 bases, with 15 bases between them. The CDR3 coding sequence is TGTGCCAGCAACACGCCGGGACAACACACTGAAGCTTTCTTT. Amino acid sequence: CASNTPGQHTEAFF.

The chain recombines TRBV6-5 with TRBJ1-2; tentative D call: TRBD1 (6 bases). V gave up 2 bases and J gave up 5 bases, with 12 bases separating them. Per germline, CDR1 MNHEY and CDR2 SVGAGI. This CDR3 spans 14 amino acids. CDR3 loop: CASSYGQRDYGYTF. The CDR3 nucleotides read TGTGCCAGCAGTTACGGACAGAGGGATTATGGCTACACCTTC.